The 3 T cell receptor beta chains listed next were all sequenced from one sample in a study of blood T cell repertoires in COVID-19. The assay was immunoSEQ multiplex PCR, and TCRdb's table has in-frame clones only and misses some. The sample holds some 260,000 clones; roughly 85% are singletons and the top ten take roughly 3%. Sequenced input: peripheral blood. The receptors were gathered from a man aged 18 to 30 with active or convalescent COVID-19.

In its sample, this clone was seen a few times. V and J are TRBV19 and TRBJ2-1, with 8 bases fitting TRBD2. CDR1 and CDR2 (germline): LNHDA, SQIVND (reference sequence). J was trimmed by 6 bases and V by 6 bases; bases with no gene match: 7. The CDR3 has 14 amino acids. CDR3 nucleotide sequence: TGTGCCAGTAGAGCAGCGGGAGAGGGCAATGAGCAGTTCTTC. Residues: CASRAAGEGNEQFF.

This chain uses TRBV7-2 with TRBJ1-5; D might be TRBD1 (5 bases). Germline assignment: CDR1 SGHTA and CDR2 FQGNSA. Trimming stripped 1 base from V and 5 bases from J, with 18 bases between. The length of the CDR3 is 17 residues. CDR3 DNA sequence: TGTGCCAGCAGCTTAGTAGGGTTGTCAGGGTCCGATCAGCCCCAGCATTTT. Translated: CASSLVGLSGSDQPQHF.

There are a few counts of this clone. In DNA, the CDR3 is TGTGCCAGCAGTGCTTTACCGGGACAGACAAACTATGGCTACACCTTC. Translating it yields CASSALPGQTNYGYTF. The gene calls are TRBV6-1 and TRBJ1-2; 7 bases match TRBD1. The CDR3 is made up of 16 amino acids. Trimming at V came to 4 bases and at J to 2 bases, leaving 10 bases not matched to a gene. The germline V gene has CDR1 MNHNS and CDR2 SASEGT.